The sequence of this TCR beta chain was determined in a study of T cell responses to AZD1222 COVID-19 vaccine. General observations from the study: Baseline antibody screening turned up just six seropositive AZD1222 recipients. White British donors predominated, females outnumbered males, and clonal diversity was possibly underestimated.

CDR3 length: 17 amino acids. The data were produced by immunoSEQ multiplex PCR, yet TCRdb's version contains in-frame clones alone and is incomplete. The sample lists around 160,000 clones, roughly 94% occurring once. Notes on this clone: Its matching antigen is unknown.

Investigators merged groups given second doses at roughly 4 or roughly 12 weeks. The J gene is TRBJ1-5, the V gene TRBV21-1. TRBV21-1 is labeled a pseudogene. This sequence was found in an adult who received the AZD1222 COVID-19 vaccine. The sequencing used peripheral blood, collected 28 days after the second AZD1222 dose. The CDR3 DNA is TGTGCCAGCAGCAAAGGGGTGTCGGCAGACAGCAATCAGCCCCAGCATTTT. Its protein is CASSKGVSADSNQPQHF.